The T cell receptor beta chain described here comes from a study of CD8 T cells in ankylosing spondylitis (TCRdb year 2017). For the study in its entirety: The study set out to find disease-linked TCR variants by profiling T cell receptor beta repertoires in ankylosing spondylitis patients and healthy donors. In total, the full study cohort was made up of about 99 healthy donors and 25 or so ankylosing spondylitis patients. Peripheral blood was sampled, and synovial fluid was additionally collected from ankylosing spondylitis patients.

This clonotype showed up just a few times. The antigen it binds to is not known. No base quality values were provided; no much bigger clone lies one nucleotide off. Broader findings and caveats from the paper: A TCR beta motif of 7 or 8 highly homologous amino acid variants appeared characteristic of blood from ankylosing spondylitis patients. Significant enrichment of the disease-linked clones was reported in matched synovial fluid samples from ankylosing spondylitis patients. Some of the motif variants had been reported before in the synovial fluid and blood of reactive arthritis patients, a finding that suggests common disease-initiation mechanisms. A CD8+ phenotype was shown by the disease-linked clones, which were found at relatively low frequencies in peripheral blood.

Sequencer: Illumina HiSeq 2500. TCR beta libraries were prepared by quantitative 5'-RACE with molecular barcodes. Processing in the source paper ran as follows. A new computational method based on a probabilistic model of VDJ rearrangement was used to identify disease-linked TCR variants. The public sequencing data were trimmed at Q25 with fastp and processed into clonotypes with MiXCR by TCRdb, which kept only in-frame beta chains. Rows matching on CDR3 protein sequence are summarized as one entry with the most common DNA and genes. TCRdb's processing, not the authors' own work, is the source of the V and J calls. For this sample the table gives 150,000 to 200,000 distinct CDR3 sequences, of which 25% to 35% were detected only once. The top ten constitute 4.5% to 6% of the sample. Synovial fluid samples and blood samples obtained from the same ankylosing spondylitis patients were matched. From its cysteine to its phenylalanine, the CDR3 spans 15 amino acids. Only CDR3 DNA is held: 45 bases, read in frame from base 1. Trimming removed 0 bases from V and 5 bases from J; the gene matches leave 3 bases unexplained. The germline V gene sets CDR1 to SGHRS and CDR2 to YFSETQ.

The chain is encoded by TRBV5-1 joined to TRBJ2-1; a stretch of 9 junction bases matches TRBD1. The sequenced sample was synovial fluid, either unsorted or a sorted T cell fraction (not recorded which). This sequence was found in a male donor with ankylosing spondylitis. The DNA sequence follows: TGCGCCAGCAGCTTGGTGGGACAGGGCAACAATGAGCAGTTCTTC. It specifies CASSLVGQGNNEQFF.